The T cell receptor beta chain described here comes from a study of T cell responses to AZD1222 COVID-19 vaccine. The protocol was immunoSEQ multiplex PCR, while the TCRdb copy is restricted to in-frame clones and leaves out a portion. This table holds some 200,000 clones, approximately 94% found once. Germline lookup yields CDR1 LGHDT and CDR2 YNNKEL (reference sequence). V was trimmed by 0 bases and J by 1 base, leaving 4 bases between them. This CDR3 is built from 14 residues. This specimen was peripheral blood, taken on day 0 of MenACWY control vaccination. The source of this sequence is an adult in good health. J is TRBJ1-3 and V is TRBV3-1 (or the pseudogene TRBV3-2); D gene ambiguous. The CDR3 sequence is CASSQDPSGNTIYF. The DNA of the CDR3 is TGTGCCAGCAGCCAAGATCCGTCTGGAAACACCATATATTTT.